A single sample is the source of the 12 T cell receptor beta chains below, sequenced in a study of PD-1 blockade in classical Hodgkin lymphoma. Repertoires were generated with immunoSEQ multiplex PCR, while TCRdb's copy carries only in-frame clones and drops some. The data hold about 93,000 clones, with 78% observed a single time. The time point: cycle 4 day 1 (C4D1), after less than seven weeks of nivolumab. Patients all relapsed after autologous stem cell transplantation, and there was variation in brentuximab vedotin exposure. Sequenced here: peripheral blood mononuclear cells (PBMCs), sampled before the fourth cycle of nivolumab. All receptors come from a human donor with classical Hodgkin lymphoma.

The genes are TRBV18 and TRBJ2-5; D remains ambiguous. V was pared by 6 bases and J by 5 bases, with 10 bases between. The germline CDR1 and CDR2 sequences are KGHSH and LQKENI. This CDR3 has 12 amino acids. CDR3 DNA: TGTGCCAGCTCTCCCTTCCGGGAGACCCAGTACTTC. It translates to CASSPFRETQYF.

The chain combines TRBV27 with TRBJ1-4; D uncertain. Trimming took off 6 bases at V and 0 bases at J, with 11 bases between the two ends. CDR3 length: 15 residues. Germline CDR1 reads MNHEY; CDR2 reads SMNVEV (reference sequence). For the CDR3, the DNA is TGTGCCAGCAGGCTAAGTTTTGCAACTAATGAAAAACTGTTTTTT. Its translation is CASRLSFATNEKLFF. Together with reference TRBV27 and TRBJ1-4, the CDR3 gives the full variable domain: EAQVTQNPRYLITVTGKKLTVTCSQNMNHEYMSWYRQDPGLGLRQIYYSMNVEVTDKGDVPEGYKVSRKEKRNFPLILESPSPNQTSLYFCASRLSFATNEKLFFGSGTQLSVL.

This sequence joins TRBV10-1 and TRBJ2-7, with 12 bases aligning to TRBD2. V shed 2 bases and J 5 bases; nucleotides not matched to a gene: 4. Per the germline V gene, CDR1 is WNHNN and CDR2 is SYGVQD (reference sequence). This CDR3 contains 15 residues. CDR3 nucleotide sequence: TGCGCCAGCAGTGAGGGACTAGCGGGAATCGACGAGCAGTACTTC. Amino acid sequence: CASSEGLAGIDEQYF.

This clone was seen just once. The chain couples TRBV30 to TRBJ1-4; TRBD1 is a possible D gene (5 bases). V was clipped by 2 bases and J by 14 bases, with 18 bases between them. CDR3 length equals 13 residues. In germline, CDR1 is GTSNPN, CDR2 SVGIG (reference sequence). CDR3 residues: CAWSPPGREVLFF. DNA for the CDR3: TGTGCCTGGAGTCCCCCTGGCAGGGAGGTTCTGTTTTTT. The full variable domain, rest sourced from reference TRBV30 and TRBJ1-4, is SQTIHQWPATLVQPVGSPLSLECTVEGTSNPNLYWYRQAAGRGLQLLFYSVGIGQISSEVPQNLSASRPQDRQFILSSKKLLLSDSGFYLCAWSPPGREVLFFGSGTQLSVL.

The chain is built from TRBV5-1 and TRBJ1-3; TRBD1 agrees at 7 bases. The CDR3 extends over 16 amino acids. CDR1 is SGHRS, CDR2 YFSETQ, per germline. Trimming took 3 bases from V and 0 from J; bases not matched to a gene: 6. CDR3 sequence: CASSSGQLSSGNTIYF. The CDR3 DNA sequence: TGCGCCAGCAGCTCGGGACAGCTCAGCTCTGGAAACACCATATATTTT. The whole variable domain, filled in from reference TRBV5-1 and TRBJ1-3, reads KAGVTQTPRYLIKTRGQQVTLSCSPISGHRSVSWYQQTPGQGLQFLFEYFSETQRNKGNFPGRFSGRQFSNSRSEMNVSTLELGDSALYLCASSSGQLSSGNTIYFGEGSWLTVV.

V is TRBV18 and J is TRBJ1-3; the match to TRBD1 covers 7 bases. With 4 bases clipped from V and 0 bases from J, the junction kept 6 bases outside the gene matches. This CDR3 is built from 16 residues. Germline assignment: CDR1 KGHSH and CDR2 LQKENI. The CDR3 sequence: CASSRGQADSGNTIYF. DNA for the CDR3: TGTGCCAGCTCACGCGGACAGGCCGACTCTGGAAACACCATATATTTT.

This chain joins TRBV7-9 and TRBJ2-3; D gene unclear. Germline V gene lookup returns CDR1 SEHNR and CDR2 FQNEAQ (reference sequence). Trimming pared 5 bases from V and 6 bases from J, leaving 6 bases between. The length of the CDR3 is 11 residues. CDR3 amino acids: CASSLPDTQYF. CDR3 nucleotides: TGTGCCAGCAGCCTTCCCGATACGCAGTATTTT.

The sample holds a few counts of this clone. The chain recombines TRBV30 with TRBJ1-5; tentative D call: TRBD1 (5 bases). Germline assignment: CDR1 GTSNPN and CDR2 SVGIG (reference sequence). The CDR3 is made up of 13 amino acids. Trimming took off 0 bases at V and 7 bases at J, with 10 bases between the two ends. The DNA of the CDR3 is TGTGCCTGGAGTGTAGGGACGGGGCAGCCCCAGCATTTT. Translation: CAWSVGTGQPQHF.

V is TRBV6-4 and J is TRBJ1-4; D is unclear. The CDR3 contains 14 residues. Trimming shortened V by 4 bases and J by 7 bases, and 13 bases separated the two germline ends. The germline gives CDR1 MRHNA, CDR2 SNTAGT. CDR3 sequence (DNA): TGTGCCAGCAGTGGCGGGGTTTGGGGTGAAAAACTGTTTTTT. Translated: CASSGGVWGEKLFF.

This rearrangement joins TRBV19 to TRBJ1-2; D possibly corresponds to TRBD1 (5 bases). CDR1 and CDR2 from the germline V gene are LNHDA and SQIVND (reference sequence). With 3 bases removed from V and 4 bases from J, the gap between germline ends came to 9 bases. This CDR3 comprises 13 residues. The CDR3 loop is CASSIGDSYGYTF. CDR3 nucleotides: TGTGCCAGTAGTATTGGAGACAGCTATGGCTACACCTTC.

This CDR3 reads CASSLDAGSYEQYF. The CDR3 nucleotides read TGTGCCAGCAGCTTAGATGCGGGTTCCTACGAGCAGTACTTC. This chain connects TRBV7-9 to TRBJ2-7; a weak D match, TRBD2 (5 bases). The ends were cut back, 1 base at V and 1 base at J, with 8 bases in the middle. Germline V CDR1 and CDR2: SEHNR, FQNEAQ (reference sequence). The CDR3 has 14 residues.

The V and J genes are TRBV7-9 and TRBJ2-7; D remains ambiguous. Germline values: CDR1 SEHNR, CDR2 FQNEAQ (reference sequence). Trimming took off 5 bases at V and 3 bases at J, with 8 bases between the two ends. The length of the CDR3 is 12 residues. CDR3 coding DNA: TGTGCCAGCAGCAACAGCCTCTACGAGCAGTACTTC. Translating gives CASSNSLYEQYF.